The source of this T cell receptor (beta chain) is a study of CD8 T cells in Susac syndrome. A quantity of about 0.5 to 1 ug RNA underwent reverse transcription using random hexamers. The TCR beta CDR3 was amplified by immunoSEQ multiplex PCR across 54 Vbeta, 13 Jbeta. TCRdb used MiXCR to reprocess the immunoSEQ multiplex PCR reads, holding one entry per CDR3 protein. Altogether approximately 190,000 distinct CDR3 sequences are present, approximately 93% being singletons, with the ten largest covering 0.09% to 0.12%. Germline V gene sequence: CDR1 SGHRS, CDR2 YFSETQ. The CDR3 contains 15 residues. Trimming took 1 base from V and 5 from J, leaving 12 bases between them. CD8+ and CD4+ T cells from blood underwent TCR beta sequencing, which was carried out in a high-throughput format. Controls matched for sex and age were healthy donors. CD8+ and CD4+ T cells were negatively isolated; TEMRA cells were FACS-enriched.

V is TRBV5-1 and J is TRBJ1-4, with D maybe TRBD1 (5 bases). The source of this sequence is a human donor in good health. The sequenced material came from CD4+ T cells from PBMCs. CDR3 DNA: TGCGCCAGCAGCTTGTCGGGGCCGCCGAATGAAAAACTGTTTTTT. It translates to CASSLSGPPNEKLFF.